These 15 T cell receptor beta chains share one sample of origin, sequenced in a study of blood T cell repertoires in COVID-19. The protocol was immunoSEQ multiplex PCR, while the TCRdb copy is restricted to in-frame clones and leaves out a portion. This table holds roughly 4,700 clones, roughly 70% found once. The sequencing input was peripheral blood. The receptors come from a human donor in a cohort sampled during active COVID-19.

This clone has only a few counts. This chain joins TRBV21-1 and TRBJ2-1; the DNA was not compared with TRBD1, the D call given in the table. TRBV21-1 is annotated as a pseudogene. The CDR3 runs to 13 residues. The CDR3 region is CASSITGANEQFF. The DNA for the CDR3 is TGTGCCAGCAGCATAACAGGGGCAAATGAGCAGTTCTTC.

This chain connects TRBV5-1 to TRBJ1-1; D is unresolved. Trimming took off 2 bases at V and 1 base at J, with 9 bases between the two ends. The germline gives CDR1 SGHRS, CDR2 YFSETQ. This CDR3 comprises 14 residues. CDR3 loop: CASSLGSRNTEAFF. CDR3 sequence (DNA): TGCGCCAGCAGCTTAGGTTCTAGGAACACTGAAGCTTTCTTT.

The sample holds one count of this clone. V is TRBV6-2 or TRBV6-3 and J is TRBJ2-7; possibly TRBD2 for D (5 bases). V lost 0 bases to trimming and J lost 6 bases, with 9 bases between them. The V gene's germline CDR1 is MNHEY and CDR2 SVGEGT. The CDR3 contains 13 residues. DNA of the CDR3: TGTGCCAGCAGTTACTCGACCGGGATCGAGCAGTACTTC. Translating it yields CASSYSTGIEQYF.

A single count supports this clone. V is TRBV20-1 and J is TRBJ2-3, with 7 positions matching TRBD1. This CDR3 is built from 14 residues. Germline V gene lookup returns CDR1 DFQATT and CDR2 SNEGSKA (reference sequence). Germline trimming cut 3 bases from V and 4 bases from J; bases unmatched to any gene: 7. Here the CDR3 DNA reads TGCAGTGCTAGTAGCGACAGGGTGCCAGATACGCAGTATTTT. This gives the protein CSASSDRVPDTQYF.

The chain combines TRBV12-1 with TRBJ1-6. TRBV12-1 is described as a pseudogene. CDR3 length: 17 residues. The CDR3 is CASSLLVSGFGNSPLHF. The CDR3 DNA sequence: TGTGCCAGCAGCTTGTTGGTCTCGGGGTTTGGAAATTCACCCCTCCACTTT.

This clone qualifies as large. The chain has TRBV12-3 or TRBV12-4 and TRBJ2-1, with 7 positions matching TRBD2. Unmatched junction bases numbered 4, after V lost 3 bases and J lost 8 bases. This CDR3 contains 13 residues. CDR3 protein: CASSLGSGHEQFF. The CDR3 DNA follows: TGTGCCAGCAGTTTGGGTAGCGGGCATGAGCAGTTCTTC.

In DNA, the CDR3 is TGTGCCAGCAGCGTAGGGACCCGGGACTTGGAGCAGTACTTC. Protein product: CASSVGTRDLEQYF. The V and J genes are TRBV9 and TRBJ2-7, with a weak D call TRBD2 (6 bases). CDR1 and CDR2 (germline): SGDLS, YYNGEE. The ends were cut back, 0 bases at V and 7 bases at J, with 14 bases in the middle. CDR3 size: 14 residues. The complete variable domain, with remaining parts taken from reference TRBV9 and TRBJ2-7, reads DSGVTQTPKHLITATGQRVTLRCSPRSGDLSVYWYQQSLDQGLQFLIQYYNGEERAKGNILERFSAQQFPDLHSELNLSSLELGDSALYFCASSVGTRDLEQYFGPGTRLTVT.

This clone is medium-sized by share. The rearrangement joins TRBV19 to TRBJ1-6; D call uncertain. V was trimmed by 3 bases and J by 8 bases, leaving 8 bases between them. The CDR3 runs to 13 residues. Germline V gene data show CDR1 as LNHDA and CDR2 as SQIVND (reference sequence). The CDR3 region is CASSITRDSPLHF. The CDR3 nucleotides are TGTGCCAGTAGTATCACCCGGGATTCACCCCTCCACTTT. Full variable domain (missing parts from reference TRBV19 and TRBJ1-6): DGGITQSPKYLFRKEGQNVTLSCEQNLNHDAMYWYRQDPGQGLRLIYYSQIVNDFQKGDIAEGYSVSREKKESFPLTVTSAQKNPTAFYLCASSITRDSPLHFGNGTRLTVT.

This sequence joins TRBV15 and TRBJ2-7, with D unclear. Germline assignment: CDR1 LNHNV and CDR2 YYDKDF (reference sequence). The V end was cut by 0 bases, the J end by 3 bases, with 6 bases between. The CDR3 sequence is 13 residues long. In DNA, the CDR3 is TGTGCCACCAGCAGAGATCGGTACTACGAGCAGTACTTC. It translates to CATSRDRYYEQYF.

J is TRBJ1-2 and V is TRBV4-3; 10 positions agree with TRBD1. V shed 1 base and J 3 bases; nucleotides not matched to a gene: 2. The germline V gene encodes CDR1 LGHNA and CDR2 YSLEER. This CDR3 spans 15 amino acids. CDR3 DNA sequence: TGCGCCAGCAGCCAAGGACAGGGGGCGTACTATGGCTACACCTTC. Its translation: CASSQGQGAYYGYTF.

The rearrangement links TRBV6-2 or TRBV6-3 to TRBJ2-7; TRBD2 might be the D (7 bases). Germline CDR1 is MNHEY and CDR2 is SVGEGT. V dropped 5 bases and J dropped 4 bases, with 15 bases sitting between them. This CDR3 has 14 residues. The DNA for the CDR3 is TGTGCCAGCAGTACCCTGGGGGGGCTTTACGAGCAGTACTTC. This sequence encodes CASSTLGGLYEQYF.

The chain employs TRBV11-3 and TRBJ1-1; D unresolved. This CDR3 contains 16 residues. Germline assignment: CDR1 SGHNT and CDR2 YENEEA. V lost 3 bases, J lost 4 bases, and 18 bases lay in between. CDR3 coding DNA: TGTGCCAGCAGCTTGTCACGGGCCCGAGCGGCCACTGAAGCTTTCTTT. Its protein product is CASSLSRARAATEAFF.

The chain has TRBV11-3 and TRBJ1-2; no reliable D call. V lost 0 bases and J 5 bases, leaving 7 bases between the germline ends. This CDR3 has 13 residues. The germline V gene has CDR1 SGHNT and CDR2 YENEEA. The CDR3: CASSLDTRYGYTF. The CDR3 coding sequence is TGTGCCAGCAGCTTAGATACACGTTATGGCTACACCTTC.

The chain joins TRBV18 to TRBJ2-2; D perhaps matches TRBD1 (5 bases). Between the trimmed V and J ends, which lost 1 base and 4 bases, there was a span of 10 bases. Germline assignment: CDR1 KGHSH and CDR2 LQKENI. This CDR3 is 15 amino acids long. CDR3 sequence: CASSPQGRGTGELFF. In DNA, the CDR3 is TGTGCCAGCTCACCACAGGGAAGGGGCACCGGGGAGCTGTTTTTT.

V usage is TRBV3-1 (or the pseudogene TRBV3-2) and J usage is TRBJ1-5; TRBD1 might be the D (6 bases). The ends were cut back, 1 base at V and 7 bases at J, with 11 bases in the middle. The CDR3 covers 14 residues. Germline CDR1 and CDR2: LGHDT and YNNKEL (reference sequence). The CDR3 loop reads CASSQGGQSQPQHF. The CDR3 region has the DNA TGTGCCAGCAGCCAAGGAGGACAGTCCCAGCCCCAGCATTTT.